This paragraph reports one T cell receptor beta chain. The antigen remains undetermined. The record originates from a study of T cells after yellow fever vaccination. Study-wide context: When fractions had low cell numbers, they were prepared with SMART-Seq v4 Ultra Low Input. Study results and limitations: Peak timing came faster in the weaker secondary response, day 5 versus 15. Most primary-vaccination clones reappeared after the booster (96% CD4, roughly 88% CD8).

Generation of TCR cDNA used 5'RACE template switching (which added a universal primer site and UMIs). A single record per CDR3 protein comes from TCRdb applying MiXCR to the 5' RACE reads. Found here are some 200,000 distinct CDR3 sequences, approximately 11% of them singletons; the top ten hold 36%. The germline V and J ends were trimmed by 5 bases and 5 bases, with 15 bases remaining between them. The CDR3 is made up of 13 amino acids. Germline loops: CDR1 SQVTM, CDR2 ANQGSEA. The V and J genes are TRBV29-1 and TRBJ2-5; no firm D call. The source was CD8+ T cells sorted from PBMCs, collected 15 days after the yellow fever booster vaccination. This clonotype was obtained from a man between 18 and 29 years old who received the YFV17D yellow fever vaccine. The CDR3 DNA sequence: TGCAGCGTTATTCAGGTAGCAGGCGAGACCCAGTACTTC. Its protein product is CSVIQVAGETQYF.